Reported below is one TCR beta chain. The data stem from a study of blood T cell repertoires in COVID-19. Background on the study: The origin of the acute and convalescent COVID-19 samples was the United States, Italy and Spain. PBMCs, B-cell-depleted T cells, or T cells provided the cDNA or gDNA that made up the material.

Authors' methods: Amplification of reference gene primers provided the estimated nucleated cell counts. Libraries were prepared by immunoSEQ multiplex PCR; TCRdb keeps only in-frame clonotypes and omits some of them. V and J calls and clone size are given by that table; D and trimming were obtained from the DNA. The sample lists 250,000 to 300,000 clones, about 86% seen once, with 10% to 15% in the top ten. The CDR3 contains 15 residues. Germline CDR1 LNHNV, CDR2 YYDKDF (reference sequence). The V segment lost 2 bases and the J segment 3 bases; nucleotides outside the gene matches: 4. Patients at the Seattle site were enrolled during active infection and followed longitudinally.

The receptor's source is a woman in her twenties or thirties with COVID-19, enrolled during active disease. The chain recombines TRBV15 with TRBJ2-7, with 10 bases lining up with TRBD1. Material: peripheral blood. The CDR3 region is CATSRSGTGVYEQYF. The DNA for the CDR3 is TGTGCCACCAGCAGATCCGGGACAGGGGTCTACGAGCAGTACTTC.